The 29 T cell receptor beta chains listed next were all sequenced from one sample in a study of blood T cell repertoires in COVID-19. Assay: immunoSEQ multiplex PCR; the TCRdb copy retains only in-frame clones and omits some. There are under 75,000 clones in the sample; more than 60% occur only once, and 18% lies in the top ten. Sequencing was performed on peripheral blood. These receptors originate from a woman aged 50 to 60 with active or convalescent COVID-19.

The genes are TRBV3-1 (or the pseudogene TRBV3-2) and TRBJ1-4, with 7 bases lining up with TRBD1. Germline V gene sequence: CDR1 LGHDT, CDR2 YNNKEL (reference sequence). There are 13 residues in the CDR3. Germline trimming cut 8 bases from V and 5 bases from J; bases unmatched to any gene: 5. CDR3 sequence (DNA): TGTGCCAGCGGAAGGACAGGCAATGAAAAACTGTTTTTT. As protein: CASGRTGNEKLFF.

The V gene is TRBV19, the J gene TRBJ2-6; D unclear. The ends were cut back, 2 bases at V and 6 bases at J, with 11 bases in the middle. The CDR3 is 15 residues long. The germline V gene encodes CDR1 LNHDA and CDR2 SQIVND (reference sequence). As DNA, the CDR3 is TGTGCCAGTAGTATACCCCAACAGATGGCCAACGTCCTGACTTTC. It translates to CASSIPQQMANVLTF.

J is TRBJ2-3 and V is TRBV27; D unclear. The length of the CDR3 is 12 residues. Germline V gene lookup returns CDR1 MNHEY and CDR2 SMNVEV (reference sequence). Deletions cut 5 bases from V and 5 bases from J, with 8 bases between. CDR3 nucleotides: TGTGCCAGCAGTCCCCGTTTAGATACGCAGTATTTT. It yields the protein CASSPRLDTQYF.

The chain combines TRBV2 with TRBJ2-3, with 13 bases identical to TRBD2. CDR1 and CDR2 (germline): SNHLY, FYNNEI. The J segment lost 6 bases and the V segment lost 6 bases, leaving 9 bases of the junction unmatched. The length of the CDR3 is 16 residues. The CDR3 bases are TGTGCCAGCAGGACCGGAGGACTAGCGGGAGCTGATACGCAGTATTTT. This gives the protein CASRTGGLAGADTQYF.

The chain combines TRBV6-1 with TRBJ1-6; D gene unclear. This CDR3 is built from 14 residues. Germline assignment: CDR1 MNHNS and CDR2 SASEGT. Trimming stripped 1 base from V and 5 bases from J, with 6 bases between. For the CDR3, the DNA is TGTGCCAGCAGTGAAGTCGGTCATAATTCACCCCTCCACTTT. This encodes CASSEVGHNSPLHF.

The rearrangement links TRBV5-8 to TRBJ1-1; unclear D gene. CDR1 and CDR2 from the germline V gene are SGHTS and YDEGEE. Trimming pared 2 bases from V and 1 base from J, leaving 6 bases between. The CDR3 length is 13 residues. The CDR3 is CASSLQRNTEAFF. The CDR3 DNA is TGTGCCAGCAGCTTACAGAGGAACACTGAAGCTTTCTTT.

This clone has a handful of counts. J is TRBJ2-7 and V is TRBV30, with TRBD1 as a possible D gene (7 bases). This CDR3 contains 15 residues. V lost 1 base to trimming and J lost 7 bases, with 20 bases between them. Germline CDR1 and CDR2: GTSNPN and SVGIG (reference sequence). The CDR3 region is CAWSGGDSFLGEQYF. The CDR3 nucleotides are TGTGCCTGGAGTGGGGGGGACAGTTTTTTAGGGGAGCAGTACTTC.

The V gene is TRBV20-1, the J gene TRBJ2-7; perhaps TRBD2 as D (6 bases). Trimming took off 5 bases at V and 1 base at J, with 6 bases between the two ends. CDR1 and CDR2 from the germline V gene are DFQATT and SNEGSKA (reference sequence). CDR3 length: 11 amino acids. Written as DNA, the CDR3 is TGCAGTGCTGCGGGATCCTACGAGCAGTACTTC. Amino acids: CSAAGSYEQYF.

The chain carries TRBV18 and TRBJ1-4, with D possibly TRBD1 on 6 matching bases. The CDR3 totals 17 residues. The V end lost 6 bases, the J end lost 4 bases, and 21 bases lay between the germline ends. From germline, CDR1 is KGHSH and CDR2 LQKENI. The CDR3 here is CASSEPPRGANNEKLFF. DNA for the CDR3: TGTGCCAGCTCCGAGCCCCCTCGGGGGGCAAATAATGAAAAACTGTTTTTT.

The chain carries TRBV5-5 and TRBJ1-2, with 7 positions matching TRBD1. Germline CDR1 and CDR2: SGHKS and YYEKEE (reference sequence). Trimming took 2 bases from V and 4 from J; bases not matched to a gene: 5. CDR3 size: 14 residues. In DNA form, the CDR3 reads TGTGCCAGCAGCTTCACAGGGGAGTTCTATGGCTACACCTTC. Its translation is CASSFTGEFYGYTF.

The chain uses TRBV5-4 and TRBJ1-1; TRBD1 aligns across 8 bases. CDR3 length equals 15 residues. The J segment lost 4 bases and the V segment lost 0 bases, leaving 5 bases of the junction unmatched. Germline V gives CDR1 SGHNT, CDR2 YYREEE (reference sequence). DNA of the CDR3: TGTGCCAGCAGCTTGGGGACAGGGTGGCGCACTGAAGCTTTCTTT. Translated: CASSLGTGWRTEAFF.

This clone showed up just a few times. The chain joins TRBV6-5 to TRBJ1-1; 7 nucleotides match TRBD1. This CDR3 comprises 15 residues. Germline CDR1 is MNHEY and CDR2 is SVGAGI. V lost 5 bases, J lost 3 bases, and 9 bases stayed unmatched. CDR3 DNA sequence: TGTGCCAGCAGTCAGCGAGGGGGCAGGGACACTGAAGCTTTCTTT. Residues: CASSQRGGRDTEAFF.

This clone was detected once. This sequence joins TRBV10-2 and TRBJ2-4, with 12 bases identical to TRBD1. Germline CDR1 reads WSHSY; CDR2 reads SAAADI. The CDR3 runs 15 residues. The trim removed 8 bases at V and 6 bases at J, leaving 8 bases unmatched. CDR3 residues: CASATGTGGRNIQYF. CDR3 nucleotides: TGCGCCAGCGCCACCGGGACAGGGGGCAGAAACATTCAGTACTTC.

The rearrangement links TRBV28 to TRBJ2-5, with D possibly matching TRBD2 (6 bases). CDR1 MDHEN and CDR2 SYDVKM come from the germline V gene. The CDR3 loop spans 16 amino acids. V was cut by 7 bases and J by 4 bases, with 22 bases left in between. The CDR3 is CASTRAVAGGVETQYF. CDR3 bases: TGTGCCAGCACCAGGGCGGTAGCCGGAGGGGTAGAGACCCAGTACTTC.

This clone was seen once. The V and J genes are TRBV9 and TRBJ2-3; 10 nucleotides line up with TRBD2. The V gene end was trimmed by 1 base and the J gene end by 1 base; junction bases not matched to a gene: 3. The CDR3 is made up of 16 amino acids. The germline V gene has CDR1 SGDLS and CDR2 YYNGEE. CDR3 bases: TGTGCCAGCAGCGTAAGTCTAGCGGGAGGCACAGATACGCAGTATTTT. Protein: CASSVSLAGGTDTQYF.

The chain joins TRBV29-1 to TRBJ1-4; no clear D. The ends were cut back, 3 bases at V and 4 bases at J, with 9 bases in the middle. From germline, CDR1 is SQVTM and CDR2 ANQGSEA. The CDR3 contains 13 residues. CDR3 protein: CSVDRSFNEKLFF. The DNA for the CDR3 is TGCAGCGTTGACAGGTCCTTTAATGAAAAACTGTTTTTT.

The chain couples TRBV10-1 to TRBJ2-7; 10 nucleotides line up with TRBD1. V was pared by 5 bases and J by 2 bases, with 3 bases of the junction left unmatched. The CDR3 spans 14 residues. The germline V gene encodes CDR1 WNHNN and CDR2 SYGVQD (reference sequence). The DNA for the CDR3 is TGCGCCAGCAGTCCGGGACAGGGGACCTACGAGCAGTACTTC. Translated, it gives CASSPGQGTYEQYF.

J is TRBJ2-1 and V is TRBV27; 8 bases match TRBD2. The ends lost 6 bases at V and 4 bases at J; junction bases unmatched: 8. The CDR3 contains 15 residues. Germline V gene sequence: CDR1 MNHEY, CDR2 SMNVEV (reference sequence). In DNA form, the CDR3 reads TGTGCCAGCAGACTCAGCGGGAGCGGTTACAATGAGCAGTTCTTC. It codes for CASRLSGSGYNEQFF.

This chain joins TRBV6-5 and TRBJ2-3; D possibly corresponds to TRBD2 (6 bases). Trimming left V 8 bases short and J 2 bases short, with 14 bases between. Germline V gives CDR1 MNHEY, CDR2 SVGAGI. This CDR3 spans 14 amino acids. The DNA of the CDR3 is TGTGCCAGCGTTCGAGCGGGCCTCACAGATACGCAGTATTTT. Its translation: CASVRAGLTDTQYF.

This rearrangement joins TRBV9 to TRBJ2-3; D gene uncertain. The V and J ends lost 4 bases and 3 bases respectively, with 9 bases between them. The germline V gene has CDR1 SGDLS and CDR2 YYNGEE. The CDR3 covers 13 residues. For the CDR3, the DNA is TGTGCCAGCAGCCCACCCGGTACAGATACGCAGTATTTT. Translating gives CASSPPGTDTQYF.

V usage is TRBV2 and J usage is TRBJ2-5, with TRBD2 matching 11 bases. The CDR3 covers 14 residues. Unmatched junction bases numbered 4, after V lost 6 bases and J lost 4 bases. Germline V lookup: CDR1 SNHLY, CDR2 FYNNEI. CDR3 region: CASSTGTSGETQYF. For the CDR3, the DNA is TGTGCCAGCAGCACCGGGACTAGCGGAGAGACCCAGTACTTC.

The J gene is TRBJ2-1, the V gene TRBV20-1; no reliable D call. CDR1 and CDR2 from the germline V gene are DFQATT and SNEGSKA (reference sequence). The CDR3 is made up of 13 amino acids. V was pared by 3 bases and J by 6 bases, with 12 bases between. For the CDR3, the DNA is TGCAGTGCTAGTGAGAGTCTTTTCAATGAGCAGTTCTTC. Protein: CSASESLFNEQFF.

The chain uses TRBV6-5 and TRBJ2-4; 10 bases line up with TRBD1. The V segment lost 6 bases and the J segment 6 bases; nucleotides outside the gene matches: 8. Germline CDR1 and CDR2: MNHEY and SVGAGI. The CDR3 spans 15 residues. The CDR3 nucleotides are TGTGCCAGCAGCCTCCGACAGGGGGCGGGAAACATTCAGTACTTC. Protein sequence: CASSLRQGAGNIQYF.

This clone showed up just once. The chain has TRBV6-4 and TRBJ1-2; D remains ambiguous. Germline CDR1 is MRHNA and CDR2 is SNTAGT. The germline V and J ends were trimmed by 2 bases and 4 bases, with 14 bases remaining between them. The CDR3 spans 15 residues. The CDR3 loop reads CASSDPGAGSYGYTF. CDR3 in DNA: TGTGCCAGCAGTGACCCAGGCGCCGGGAGCTATGGCTACACCTTC.

Written as DNA, the CDR3 is TGTGCCAGCAGGGGGCCCCTGAACACTGAAGCTTTCTTT. It specifies CASRGPLNTEAFF. The rearrangement joins TRBV6-5 to TRBJ1-1; maybe TRBD1 (5 bases). The CDR3 sequence is 13 residues long. Germline V gene sequence: CDR1 MNHEY, CDR2 SVGAGI. V gave up 6 bases and J gave up 0 bases, with 8 bases separating them.

This chain uses TRBV5-1 with TRBJ2-1, with TRBD2 identical over 16 bases. Per germline, CDR1 SGHRS and CDR2 YFSETQ. The ends lost 4 bases at V and 7 bases at J; junction bases unmatched: 8. The CDR3 consists of 17 residues. The CDR3 DNA reads as TGCGCCAGCAGCCTAGAGGGACTAGCGGGAGGGCAGAATGAGCAGTTCTTC. This sequence encodes CASSLEGLAGGQNEQFF.

This chain uses TRBV29-1 with TRBJ1-2, with 10 bases fitting TRBD1. This CDR3 contains 15 residues. V was pared by 3 bases and J by 6 bases, with 10 bases of the junction left unmatched. The germline V gene encodes CDR1 SQVTM and CDR2 ANQGSEA. CDR3 residues: CSVDSGTGAKDGYTF. The CDR3 bases are TGCAGCGTTGACTCCGGGACAGGGGCAAAGGATGGCTACACCTTC.

This clone was observed a few times. The V gene is TRBV10-3, the J gene TRBJ1-1; TRBD1 aligns across 9 bases. This CDR3 spans 12 amino acids. CDR1 is ENHRY and CDR2 is SYGVKD in the germline V gene. The J segment lost 9 bases and the V segment lost 3 bases, leaving 2 bases of the junction unmatched. The CDR3 loop is CAISEQGAKAFF. The CDR3 bases are TGTGCCATCAGTGAACAGGGGGCTAAAGCTTTCTTT.

This rearrangement joins TRBV6-5 to TRBJ1-5; 7 bases match TRBD1. Trimming at V came to 2 bases and at J to 7 bases, leaving 5 bases not matched to a gene. The germline CDR1 and CDR2 sequences are MNHEY and SVGAGI. This CDR3 has 14 amino acids. The CDR3 is CASSYRGQGQPQHF. The DNA of the CDR3 is TGTGCCAGCAGTTACAGGGGGCAGGGACAGCCCCAGCATTTT.